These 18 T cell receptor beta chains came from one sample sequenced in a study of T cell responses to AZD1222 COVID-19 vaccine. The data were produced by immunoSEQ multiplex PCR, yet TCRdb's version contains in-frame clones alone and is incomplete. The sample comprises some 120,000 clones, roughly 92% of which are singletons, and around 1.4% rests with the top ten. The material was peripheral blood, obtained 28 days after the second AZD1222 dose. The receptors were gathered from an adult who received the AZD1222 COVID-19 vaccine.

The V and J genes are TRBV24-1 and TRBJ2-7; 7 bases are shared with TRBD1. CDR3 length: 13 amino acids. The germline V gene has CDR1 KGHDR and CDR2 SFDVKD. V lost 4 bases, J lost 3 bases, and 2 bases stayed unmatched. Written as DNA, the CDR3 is TGTGCCACCAGTGAGCCAGGGGGCTACGAGCAGTACTTC. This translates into CATSEPGGYEQYF.

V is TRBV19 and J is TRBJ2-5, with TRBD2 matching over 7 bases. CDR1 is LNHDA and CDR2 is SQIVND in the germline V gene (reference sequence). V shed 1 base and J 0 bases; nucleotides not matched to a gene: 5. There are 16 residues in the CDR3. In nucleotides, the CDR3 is TGTGCCAGTAGTATAGGCGGGGAGGGGTACCAAGAGACCCAGTACTTC. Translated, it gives CASSIGGEGYQETQYF. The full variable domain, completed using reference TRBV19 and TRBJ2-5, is DGGITQSPKYLFRKEGQNVTLSCEQNLNHDAMYWYRQDPGQGLRLIYYSQIVNDFQKGDIAEGYSVSREKKESFPLTVTSAQKNPTAFYLCASSIGGEGYQETQYFGPGTRLLVL.

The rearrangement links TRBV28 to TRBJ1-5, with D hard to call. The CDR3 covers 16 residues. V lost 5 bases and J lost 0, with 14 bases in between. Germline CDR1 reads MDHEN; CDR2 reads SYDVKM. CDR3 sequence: CASSPPRRYSNQPQHF. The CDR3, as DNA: TGTGCCAGCAGTCCCCCAAGAAGGTATAGCAATCAGCCCCAGCATTTT. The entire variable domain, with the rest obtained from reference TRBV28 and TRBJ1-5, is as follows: DVKVTQSSRYLVKRTGEKVFLECVQDMDHENMFWYRQDPGLGLRLIYFSYDVKMKEKGDIPEGYSVSREKKERFSLILESASTNQTSMYLCASSPPRRYSNQPQHFGDGTRLSIL.

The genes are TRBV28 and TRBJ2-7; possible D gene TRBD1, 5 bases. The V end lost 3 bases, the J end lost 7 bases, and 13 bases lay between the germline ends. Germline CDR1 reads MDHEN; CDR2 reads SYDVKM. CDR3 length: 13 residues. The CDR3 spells CASSLIYRGEQYF. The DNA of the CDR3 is TGTGCCAGCAGTTTGATATATAGGGGTGAGCAGTACTTC.

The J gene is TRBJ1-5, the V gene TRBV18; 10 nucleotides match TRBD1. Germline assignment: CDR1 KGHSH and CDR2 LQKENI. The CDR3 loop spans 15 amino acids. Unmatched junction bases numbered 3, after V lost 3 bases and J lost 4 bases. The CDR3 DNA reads TGTGCCAGCTCACCGGGACAGGGGCGAAATCAGCCCCAGCATTTT. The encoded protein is CASSPGQGRNQPQHF.

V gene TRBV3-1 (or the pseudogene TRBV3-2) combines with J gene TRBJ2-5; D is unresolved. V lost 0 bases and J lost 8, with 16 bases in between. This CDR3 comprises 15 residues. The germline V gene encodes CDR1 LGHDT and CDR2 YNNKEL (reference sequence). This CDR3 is CASSQDLAGTRTQYF. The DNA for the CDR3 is TGTGCCAGCAGCCAAGATCTTGCCGGAACACGTACCCAGTACTTC.

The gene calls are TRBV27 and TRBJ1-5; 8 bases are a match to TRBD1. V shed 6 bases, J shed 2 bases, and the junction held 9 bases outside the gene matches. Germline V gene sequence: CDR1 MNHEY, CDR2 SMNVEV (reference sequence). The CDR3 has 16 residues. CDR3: CASRLQGALGNQPQHF. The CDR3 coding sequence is TGTGCCAGCAGACTTCAGGGGGCGCTGGGCAATCAGCCCCAGCATTTT.

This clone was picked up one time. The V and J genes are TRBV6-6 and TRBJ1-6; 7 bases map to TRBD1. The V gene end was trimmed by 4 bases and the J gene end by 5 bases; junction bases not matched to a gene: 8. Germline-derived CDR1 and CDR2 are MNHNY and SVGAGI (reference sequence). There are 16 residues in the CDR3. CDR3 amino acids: CASSSTPGQNNSPLHF. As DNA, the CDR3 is TGTGCCAGCAGTTCAACCCCGGGACAGAATAATTCACCCCTCCACTTT.

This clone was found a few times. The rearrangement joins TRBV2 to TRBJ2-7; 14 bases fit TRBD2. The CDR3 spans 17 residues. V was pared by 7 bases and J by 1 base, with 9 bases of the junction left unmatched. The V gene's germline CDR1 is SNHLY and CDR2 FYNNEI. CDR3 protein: CASKGTSGRTASYEQYF. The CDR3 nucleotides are TGTGCCAGCAAAGGGACTAGCGGGAGAACAGCTTCCTACGAGCAGTACTTC.

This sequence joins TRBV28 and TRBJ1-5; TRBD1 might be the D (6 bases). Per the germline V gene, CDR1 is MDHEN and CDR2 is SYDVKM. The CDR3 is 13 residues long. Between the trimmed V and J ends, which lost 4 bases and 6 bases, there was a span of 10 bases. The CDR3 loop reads CASSSTGSQPQHF. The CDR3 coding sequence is TGTGCCAGCAGTTCTACAGGGAGTCAGCCCCAGCATTTT.

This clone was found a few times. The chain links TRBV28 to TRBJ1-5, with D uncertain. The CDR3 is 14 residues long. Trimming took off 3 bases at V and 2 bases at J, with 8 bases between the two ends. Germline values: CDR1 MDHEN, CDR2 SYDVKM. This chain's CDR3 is CASSFQDGNQPQHF. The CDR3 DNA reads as TGTGCCAGCAGTTTTCAGGACGGCAATCAGCCCCAGCATTTT.

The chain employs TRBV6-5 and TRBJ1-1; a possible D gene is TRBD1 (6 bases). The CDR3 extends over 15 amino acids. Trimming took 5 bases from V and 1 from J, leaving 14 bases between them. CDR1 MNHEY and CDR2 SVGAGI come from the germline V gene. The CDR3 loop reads CASSHTTTGNTEAFF. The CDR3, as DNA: TGTGCCAGCAGTCACACCACGACAGGGAACACTGAAGCTTTCTTT.

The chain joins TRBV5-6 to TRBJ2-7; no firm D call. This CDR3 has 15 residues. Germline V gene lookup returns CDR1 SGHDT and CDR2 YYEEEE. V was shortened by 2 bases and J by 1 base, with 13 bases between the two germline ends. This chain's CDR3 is CASSFFRAQSYEQYF. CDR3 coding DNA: TGTGCCAGCAGCTTCTTCCGGGCCCAATCCTACGAGCAGTACTTC.

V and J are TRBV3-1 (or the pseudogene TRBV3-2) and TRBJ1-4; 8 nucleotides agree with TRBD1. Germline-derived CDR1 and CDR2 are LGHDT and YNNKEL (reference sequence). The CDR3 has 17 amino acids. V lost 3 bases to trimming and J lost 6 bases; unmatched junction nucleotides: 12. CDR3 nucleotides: TGTGCCAGCAGCCATACGACAGGGGTAGACGCTGATGAAAAACTGTTTTTT. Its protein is CASSHTTGVDADEKLFF.

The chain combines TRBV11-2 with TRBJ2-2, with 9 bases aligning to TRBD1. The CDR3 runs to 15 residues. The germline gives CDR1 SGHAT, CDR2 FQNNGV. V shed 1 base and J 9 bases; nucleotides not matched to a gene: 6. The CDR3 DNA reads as TGTGCCAGCAGCTTAGTGAGGGGACAGGGTTGGGAGCTGTTTTTT. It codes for CASSLVRGQGWELFF.

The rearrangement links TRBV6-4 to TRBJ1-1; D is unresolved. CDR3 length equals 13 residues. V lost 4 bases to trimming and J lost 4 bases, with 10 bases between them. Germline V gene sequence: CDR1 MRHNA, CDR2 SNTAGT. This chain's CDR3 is CASSATEGTEAFF. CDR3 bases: TGTGCCAGCAGTGCGACCGAGGGCACTGAAGCTTTCTTT.

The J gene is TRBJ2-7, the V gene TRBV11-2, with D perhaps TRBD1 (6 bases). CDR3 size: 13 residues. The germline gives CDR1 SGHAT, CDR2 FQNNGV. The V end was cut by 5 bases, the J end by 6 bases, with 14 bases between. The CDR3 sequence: CASSTGKSGEQYF. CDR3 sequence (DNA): TGTGCCAGCAGCACAGGGAAATCGGGCGAGCAGTACTTC.

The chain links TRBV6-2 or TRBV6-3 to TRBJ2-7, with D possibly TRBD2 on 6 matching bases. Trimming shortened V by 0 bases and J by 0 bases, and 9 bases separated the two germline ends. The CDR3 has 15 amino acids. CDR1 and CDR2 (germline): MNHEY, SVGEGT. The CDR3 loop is CASSYSLDYSYEQYF. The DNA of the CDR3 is TGTGCCAGCAGTTACTCCCTGGACTACTCCTACGAGCAGTACTTC.